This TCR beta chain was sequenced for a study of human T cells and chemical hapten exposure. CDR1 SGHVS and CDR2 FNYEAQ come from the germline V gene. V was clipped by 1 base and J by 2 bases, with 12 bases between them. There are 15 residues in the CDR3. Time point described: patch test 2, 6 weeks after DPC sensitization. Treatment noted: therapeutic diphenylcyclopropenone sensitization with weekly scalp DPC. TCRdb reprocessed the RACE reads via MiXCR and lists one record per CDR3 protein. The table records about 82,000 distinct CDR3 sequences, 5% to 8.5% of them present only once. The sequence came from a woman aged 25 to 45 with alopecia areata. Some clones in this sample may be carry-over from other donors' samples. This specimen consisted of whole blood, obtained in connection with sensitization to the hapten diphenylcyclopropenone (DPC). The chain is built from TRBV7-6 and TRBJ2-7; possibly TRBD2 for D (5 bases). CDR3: CASSLVSSPTYEQYF. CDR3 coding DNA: TGTGCCAGCAGCTTAGTCTCTAGCCCAACCTACGAGCAGTACTTC.